These T cell receptor beta chains were read from a single sample in a study of cytomegalovirus exposure and HLA in healthy donors. The repertoire was sequenced with immunoSEQ multiplex PCR; TCRdb's copy has only in-frame clones and lacks some. The data hold under 55,000 clones, with around 72% observed a single time. The sample comprised PBMCs. Every receptor here comes from a woman aged 25 to 39 in good health and CMV-seronegative. The CDR3 runs from the conserved cysteine through the conserved F or W. Each record gives: J gene, clone size, V gene, D gene, CDR3 DNA, CDR3 protein. A D gene is named only where the DNA matches it firmly. Only some rows state a clone size, as once, few, many or a class for expanded clones.

j_call: TRBJ2-5; clone_size: -; v_call: TRBV7-2; d_call: TRBD2; cdr3_nt: TGTGCCAGCAGCTTGGGACTAGCGGACCAAGAGACCCAGTACTTC; cdr3_aa: CASSLGLADQETQYF
j_call: TRBJ1-2; clone_size: -; v_call: TRBV5-4; d_call: TRBD1; cdr3_nt: TGTGCCAGCAGCTGGGGACAGGGGACTAACTATGGCTACACCTTC; cdr3_aa: CASSWGQGTNYGYTF
j_call: TRBJ2-7; clone_size: once; v_call: TRBV30; d_call: TRBD1; cdr3_nt: TGTGCCTGGAGGGACAGGGCTAACGAGCAGTACTTC; cdr3_aa: CAWRDRANEQYF
j_call: TRBJ1-4; clone_size: -; v_call: TRBV19; d_call: -; cdr3_nt: TGTGCCAGTAGAACGGGAGTTAATGAAAAACTGTTTTTT; cdr3_aa: CASRTGVNEKLFF
j_call: TRBJ2-1; clone_size: -; v_call: TRBV5-6; d_call: -; cdr3_nt: TGTGCCAGCACCCTGGGGGGCTCCTACAATGAGCAGTTCTTC; cdr3_aa: CASTLGGSYNEQFF
j_call: TRBJ2-6; clone_size: once; v_call: TRBV7-9; d_call: -; cdr3_nt: TGTGCCAGCAGCCTTACAGGGACCGGGGCCAACGTCCTGACTTTC; cdr3_aa: CASSLTGTGANVLTF
j_call: TRBJ2-7; clone_size: -; v_call: TRBV11-2; d_call: -; cdr3_nt: TGTGCCAGCAGCTTATTCGGGAGGGGGCGGTACGAGCAGTACTTC; cdr3_aa: CASSLFGRGRYEQYF
j_call: TRBJ2-5; clone_size: -; v_call: TRBV14; d_call: -; cdr3_nt: TGTGCCAGCAGCCAAGATCGGCCGGCAGGGGAGACCCAGTACTTC; cdr3_aa: CASSQDRPAGETQYF
j_call: TRBJ2-5; clone_size: -; v_call: TRBV6-1; d_call: TRBD2; cdr3_nt: TGTGCCAGCCTAGCGGGGGCCTGGGAGACCCAGTACTTC; cdr3_aa: CASLAGAWETQYF
j_call: TRBJ1-2; clone_size: -; v_call: TRBV28; d_call: TRBD1; cdr3_nt: TGTGCCAGCAGTCCCTTAGGGACAGGGAGCGGCTACACCTTC; cdr3_aa: CASSPLGTGSGYTF
j_call: TRBJ2-7; clone_size: -; v_call: TRBV10-1; d_call: TRBD1; cdr3_nt: TGCGCCAGCAGTGAGGGGACAGGCACATTCCTACGGGAGCAGTACTTC; cdr3_aa: CASSEGTGTFLREQYF
j_call: TRBJ1-1; clone_size: few; v_call: TRBV2; d_call: -; cdr3_nt: TGTGCCAGCAGCACAGCCCCGATGAACACTGAAGCTTTCTTT; cdr3_aa: CASSTAPMNTEAFF
j_call: TRBJ1-1; clone_size: -; v_call: TRBV6-5; d_call: -; cdr3_nt: TGTGCCAGCAGTCGCGATTTTAACACTGAAGCTTTCTTT; cdr3_aa: CASSRDFNTEAFF
j_call: TRBJ2-1; clone_size: -; v_call: TRBV29-1; d_call: TRBD2; cdr3_nt: TGCAGCGTTGAAGATCTAGCGGAGGGTTCCTACAATGAGCAGTTCTTC; cdr3_aa: CSVEDLAEGSYNEQFF
j_call: TRBJ1-2; clone_size: -; v_call: TRBV6-1; d_call: -; cdr3_nt: TGTGCCAGCAGTGGGGGCGCTAACTATGGCTACACCTTC; cdr3_aa: CASSGGANYGYTF
j_call: TRBJ2-2; clone_size: -; v_call: TRBV29-1; d_call: -; cdr3_nt: TGCAGCGTCCTACACCAGGGTGTCGGGGAGCTGTTTTTT; cdr3_aa: CSVLHQGVGELFF
j_call: TRBJ2-3; clone_size: -; v_call: TRBV6-4; d_call: TRBD2; cdr3_nt: TGTGCCAGCAGCACCGGGACTAGCGGGACAGATACGCAGTATTTT; cdr3_aa: CASSTGTSGTDTQYF
j_call: TRBJ1-6; clone_size: few; v_call: TRBV30; d_call: -; cdr3_nt: TGTGCCTGGAAGGGGGTGGTGGATTCACCCCTCCACTTT; cdr3_aa: CAWKGVVDSPLHF
j_call: TRBJ2-1; clone_size: -; v_call: TRBV30; d_call: -; cdr3_nt: TGTGCCTTGACAGAATTCCTTTACAATGAGCAGTTCTTC; cdr3_aa: CALTEFLYNEQFF